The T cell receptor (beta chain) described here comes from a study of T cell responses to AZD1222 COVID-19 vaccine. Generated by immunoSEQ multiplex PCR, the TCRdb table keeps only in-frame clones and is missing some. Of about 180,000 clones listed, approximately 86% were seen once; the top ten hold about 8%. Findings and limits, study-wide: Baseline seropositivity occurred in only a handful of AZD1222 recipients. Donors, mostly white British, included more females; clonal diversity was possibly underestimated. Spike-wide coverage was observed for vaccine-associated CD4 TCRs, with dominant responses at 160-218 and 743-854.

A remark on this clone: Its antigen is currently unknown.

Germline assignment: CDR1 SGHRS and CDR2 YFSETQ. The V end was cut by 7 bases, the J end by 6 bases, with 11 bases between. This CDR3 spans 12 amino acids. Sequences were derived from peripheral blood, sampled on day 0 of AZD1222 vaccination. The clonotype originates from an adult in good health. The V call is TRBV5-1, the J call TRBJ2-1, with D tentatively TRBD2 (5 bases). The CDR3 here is CASSYAGNEQFF. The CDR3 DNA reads TGCGCCAGCTCCTATGCGGGCAATGAGCAGTTCTTC.